The clone carrying this TCR beta chain was counted many times. The sample belongs to a study of T cells in Graves' hyperthyroidism and ophthalmopathy. RNA transcripts yielded amplified TCR beta CDR3 regions. First-round RT-PCR targeting the TCR CDR3 was performed with the HTBI primer set. TCRdb processed the multiplex PCR reads anew with MiXCR; each CDR3 protein has one entry. The table has 450,000 to 650,000 distinct CDR3 sequences, 13% to 15% seen once. The diagnostic basis comprised clinical symptoms, serum thyroxine and TRAb, thyroid ultrasound and orbital computed tomography. Fresh peripheral blood, under 11 ml, yielded the PBMCs. This CDR3 spans 15 amino acids. With 4 bases removed from V and 2 bases from J, the gap between germline ends came to 15 bases. Looked up from germline, CDR1 is SGHVS and CDR2 is FNYEAQ.

Material for sequencing was blood. The TCR comes from a woman aged 18-29 years with Graves' ophthalmopathy. The chain employs TRBV7-6 and TRBJ2-7, with a tentative D call TRBD1 (6 bases). CDR3 protein: CASSSPGAGAYEQYF. The CDR3 DNA sequence: TGTGCCAGCAGCTCCCCCGGCGCAGGGGCCTACGAGCAGTACTTC.